In this sample, the clone carrying this T cell receptor (beta chain) turned up many times. The antigen remains unidentified. This specimen belongs to a study of spatial heterogeneity in lung cancer. Study in general: Alpha-chain sequences were consistently detected less often than beta-chain sequences.

TCRdb re-called the 5' RACE reads with MiXCR, one entry per CDR3 protein. The sample includes over 45,000 distinct CDR3 sequences, approximately 5.7% of them seen just once. Trimming took 7 bases from V and 6 from J; bases not matched to a gene: 8. CDR1 and CDR2 from the germline V gene are SQVTM and ANQGSEA. The length of the CDR3 is 12 residues. The study, taken as a whole, reports: Resection blood, more than follow-up blood, showed ubiquitous expanded tumor TCRs.

Time point described: sample taken at primary tumor resection. Unsorted whole RNA from tumor, nontumor lung or frozen PBMC underwent sequencing. Samples were donated by 72 untreated early-stage non-small cell lung cancer patients. This sequence was found in a male donor with early-stage non-small cell lung cancer. Sequencing used PBMCs, obtained at surgery. The V gene is TRBV29-1, the J gene TRBJ2-5; 7 nucleotides agree with TRBD1. The CDR3 DNA sequence: TGCAGCGGGGTGGGACAGAAACAGACCCAGTACTTC. It codes for CSGVGQKQTQYF.